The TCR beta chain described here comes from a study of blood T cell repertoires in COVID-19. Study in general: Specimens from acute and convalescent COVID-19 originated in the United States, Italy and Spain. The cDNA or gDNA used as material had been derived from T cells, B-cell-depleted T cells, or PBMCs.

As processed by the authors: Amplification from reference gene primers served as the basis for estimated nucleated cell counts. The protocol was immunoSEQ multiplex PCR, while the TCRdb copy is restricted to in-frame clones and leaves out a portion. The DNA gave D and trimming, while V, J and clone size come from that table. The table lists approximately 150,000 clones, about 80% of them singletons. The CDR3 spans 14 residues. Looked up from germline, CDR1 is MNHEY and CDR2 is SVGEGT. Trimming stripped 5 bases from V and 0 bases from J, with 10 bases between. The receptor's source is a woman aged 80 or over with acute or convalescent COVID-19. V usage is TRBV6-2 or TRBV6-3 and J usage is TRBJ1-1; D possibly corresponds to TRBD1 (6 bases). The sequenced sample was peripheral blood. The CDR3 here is CASSDGQLNTEAFF. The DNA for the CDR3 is TGTGCCAGCAGTGATGGACAGCTGAACACTGAAGCTTTCTTT.